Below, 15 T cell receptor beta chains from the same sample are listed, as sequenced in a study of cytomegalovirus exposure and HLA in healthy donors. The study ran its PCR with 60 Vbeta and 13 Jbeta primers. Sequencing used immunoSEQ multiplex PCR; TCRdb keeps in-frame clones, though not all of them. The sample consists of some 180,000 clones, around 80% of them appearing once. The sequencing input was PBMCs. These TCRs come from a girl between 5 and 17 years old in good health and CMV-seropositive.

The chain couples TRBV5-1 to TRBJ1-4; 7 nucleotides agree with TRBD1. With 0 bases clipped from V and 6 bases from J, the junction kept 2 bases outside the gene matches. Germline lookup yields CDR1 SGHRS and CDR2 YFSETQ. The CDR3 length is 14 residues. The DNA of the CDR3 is TGCGCCAGCAGCTTGGGACAGGGTGATGAAAAACTGTTTTTT. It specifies CASSLGQGDEKLFF. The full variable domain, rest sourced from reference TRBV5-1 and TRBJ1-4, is KAGVTQTPRYLIKTRGQQVTLSCSPISGHRSVSWYQQTPGQGLQFLFEYFSETQRNKGNFPGRFSGRQFSNSRSEMNVSTLELGDSALYLCASSLGQGDEKLFFGSGTQLSVL.

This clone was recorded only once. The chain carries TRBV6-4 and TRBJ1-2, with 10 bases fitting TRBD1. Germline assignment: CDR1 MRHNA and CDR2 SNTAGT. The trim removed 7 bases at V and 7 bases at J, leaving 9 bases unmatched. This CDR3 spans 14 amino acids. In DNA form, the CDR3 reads TGTGCCAGCACTAGGACAGGGGGGCAAAGTGGCTACACCTTC. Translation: CASTRTGGQSGYTF.

The DNA for the CDR3 is TGTGCCAGCAGCCACCGGGCCTACGAGCAGTACTTC. Encoded protein: CASSHRAYEQYF. The gene calls are TRBV13 and TRBJ2-7; D gene ambiguous. Trimming shortened V by 5 bases and J by 2 bases, and 7 bases separated the two germline ends. CDR3 size: 12 residues. Looked up from germline, CDR1 is PRHDT and CDR2 is FYEKMQ (reference sequence).

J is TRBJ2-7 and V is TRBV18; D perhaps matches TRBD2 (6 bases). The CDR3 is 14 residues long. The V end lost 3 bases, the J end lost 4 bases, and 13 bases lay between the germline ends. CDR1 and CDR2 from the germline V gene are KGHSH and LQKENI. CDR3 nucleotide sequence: TGTGCCAGCTCACCCCTCCGCGGGGCTTACGAGCAGTACTTC. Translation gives CASSPLRGAYEQYF.

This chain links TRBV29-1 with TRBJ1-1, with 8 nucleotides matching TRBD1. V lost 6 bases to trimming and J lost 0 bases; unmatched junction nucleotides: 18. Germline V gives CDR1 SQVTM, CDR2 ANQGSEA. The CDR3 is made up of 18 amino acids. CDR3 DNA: TGCAGCGTCTCCGGGACAGGAGAAATCCATTATATGAACACTGAAGCTTTCTTT. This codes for CSVSGTGEIHYMNTEAFF.

The CDR3 region is CASSWTGEGYTEAFF. As DNA, the CDR3 is TGCGCCAGCAGCTGGACAGGGGAAGGGTACACTGAAGCTTTCTTT. V gene TRBV5-1 combines with J gene TRBJ1-1; 9 nucleotides align to TRBD1. The V gene's germline CDR1 is SGHRS and CDR2 YFSETQ. Trimming took 3 bases from V and 3 from J; bases not matched to a gene: 6. The CDR3 runs 15 residues. The full variable domain, in which reference TRBV5-1 and TRBJ1-1 provide the parts outside the CDR3, is KAGVTQTPRYLIKTRGQQVTLSCSPISGHRSVSWYQQTPGQGLQFLFEYFSETQRNKGNFPGRFSGRQFSNSRSEMNVSTLELGDSALYLCASSWTGEGYTEAFFGQGTRLTVV.

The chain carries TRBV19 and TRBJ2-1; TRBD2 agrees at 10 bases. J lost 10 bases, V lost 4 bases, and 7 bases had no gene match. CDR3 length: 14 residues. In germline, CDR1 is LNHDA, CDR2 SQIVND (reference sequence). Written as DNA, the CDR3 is TGTGCCAGTAGTAAGCGGGAGGGTCCCGGGGAGCAGTTCTTC. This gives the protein CASSKREGPGEQFF.

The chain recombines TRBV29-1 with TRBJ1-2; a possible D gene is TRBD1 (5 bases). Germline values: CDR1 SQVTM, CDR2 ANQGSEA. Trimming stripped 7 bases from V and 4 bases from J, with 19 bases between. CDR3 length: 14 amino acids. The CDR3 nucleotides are TGCAGCGCCCGCGTCGGGGGAACCACCTATGGCTACACCTTC. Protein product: CSARVGGTTYGYTF.

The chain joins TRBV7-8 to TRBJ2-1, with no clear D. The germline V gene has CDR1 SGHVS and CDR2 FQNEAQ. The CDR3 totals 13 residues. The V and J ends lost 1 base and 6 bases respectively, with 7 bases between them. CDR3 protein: CASSLDGANEQFF. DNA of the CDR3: TGTGCCAGCAGCTTAGACGGAGCCAATGAGCAGTTCTTC.

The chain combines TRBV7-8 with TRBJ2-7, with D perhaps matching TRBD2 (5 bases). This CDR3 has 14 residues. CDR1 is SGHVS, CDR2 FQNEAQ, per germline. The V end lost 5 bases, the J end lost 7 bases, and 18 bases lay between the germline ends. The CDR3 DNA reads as TGTGCCAGCAGCCGTTCGGGGATGGGCTTTGAGCAGTACTTC. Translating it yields CASSRSGMGFEQYF.

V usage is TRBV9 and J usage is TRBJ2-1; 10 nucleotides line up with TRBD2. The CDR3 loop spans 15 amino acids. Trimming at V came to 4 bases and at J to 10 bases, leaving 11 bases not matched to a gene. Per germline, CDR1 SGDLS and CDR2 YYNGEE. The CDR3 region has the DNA TGTGCCAGCAGCTTTTTACTAGCGGGGCTCAGCGAGCAGTTCTTC. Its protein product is CASSFLLAGLSEQFF.

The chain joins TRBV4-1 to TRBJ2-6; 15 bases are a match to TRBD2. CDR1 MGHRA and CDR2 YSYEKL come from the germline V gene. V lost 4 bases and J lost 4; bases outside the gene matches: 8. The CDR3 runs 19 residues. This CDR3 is CASSPGTSGRSPGANVLTF. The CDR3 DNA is TGCGCCAGCAGCCCTGGGACTAGCGGGAGGTCTCCCGGGGCCAACGTCCTGACTTTC.

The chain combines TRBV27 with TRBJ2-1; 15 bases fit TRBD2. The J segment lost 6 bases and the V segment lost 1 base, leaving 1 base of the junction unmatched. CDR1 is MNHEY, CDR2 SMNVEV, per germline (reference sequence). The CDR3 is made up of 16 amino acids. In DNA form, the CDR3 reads TGTGCCAGCAGTTTATGGGGACTAGCGGGAGGCAATGAGCAGTTCTTC. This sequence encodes CASSLWGLAGGNEQFF.

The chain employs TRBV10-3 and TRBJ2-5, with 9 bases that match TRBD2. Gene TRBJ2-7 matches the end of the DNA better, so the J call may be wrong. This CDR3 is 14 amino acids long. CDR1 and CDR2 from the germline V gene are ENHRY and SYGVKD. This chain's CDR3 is CAIRGAGGPYEQYF. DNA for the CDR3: TGTGCCATCAGGGGTGCGGGAGGGCCGTACGAGCAGTACTTC.

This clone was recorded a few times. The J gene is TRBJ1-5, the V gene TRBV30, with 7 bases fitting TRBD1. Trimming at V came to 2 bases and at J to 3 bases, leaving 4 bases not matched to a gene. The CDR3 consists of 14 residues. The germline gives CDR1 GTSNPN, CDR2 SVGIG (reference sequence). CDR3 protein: CAWSRTGYNQPQHF. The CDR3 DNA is TGTGCCTGGAGTCGGACAGGCTACAATCAGCCCCAGCATTTT. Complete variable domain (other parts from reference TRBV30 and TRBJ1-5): SQTIHQWPATLVQPVGSPLSLECTVEGTSNPNLYWYRQAAGRGLQLLFYSVGIGQISSEVPQNLSASRPQDRQFILSSKKLLLSDSGFYLCAWSRTGYNQPQHFGDGTRLSIL.